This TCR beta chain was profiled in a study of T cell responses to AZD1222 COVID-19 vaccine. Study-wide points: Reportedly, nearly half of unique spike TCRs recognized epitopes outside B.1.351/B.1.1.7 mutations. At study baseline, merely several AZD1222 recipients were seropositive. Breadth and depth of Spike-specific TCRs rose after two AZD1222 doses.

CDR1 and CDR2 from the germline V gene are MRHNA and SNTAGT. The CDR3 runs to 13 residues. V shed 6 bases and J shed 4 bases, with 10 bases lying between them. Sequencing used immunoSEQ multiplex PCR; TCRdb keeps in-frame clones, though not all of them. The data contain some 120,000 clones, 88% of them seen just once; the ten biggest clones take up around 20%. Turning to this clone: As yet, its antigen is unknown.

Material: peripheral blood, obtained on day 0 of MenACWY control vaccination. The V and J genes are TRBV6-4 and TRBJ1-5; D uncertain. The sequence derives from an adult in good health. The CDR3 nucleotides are TGTGCCAGCAGCCAGGACGGGAATCAGCCCCAGCATTTT. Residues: CASSQDGNQPQHF.